The 14 T cell receptor beta chains below were found in one sample sequenced in a study of CD8 T cells in Susac syndrome. After extraction with the RNeasy kit, about 0.45 to 1 ug of the RNA was reverse transcribed using random hexamers. TCRdb processed the immunoSEQ multiplex PCR reads anew with MiXCR; each CDR3 protein has one entry. In the table there are about 120,000 distinct CDR3 sequences, about 94% of which are singletons. Sequencing was done on a sample of CD8+ T cells from PBMCs. The receptors were sampled from a human donor with Susac syndrome.

The gene calls are TRBV12-3 or TRBV12-4 and TRBJ2-7; D unresolved. CDR3 length: 13 residues. V dropped 3 bases and J dropped 2 bases, with 8 bases sitting between them. In nucleotides, the CDR3 is TGTGCCAGCAGTTTGGATCTTACCTACGAGCAGTACTTC. Encoded protein: CASSLDLTYEQYF.

This chain links TRBV30 with TRBJ1-1; weak D call: TRBD1 (5 bases). The CDR3 length is 13 residues. Germline-derived CDR1 and CDR2 are GTSNPN and SVGIG (reference sequence). The germline V and J ends were trimmed by 4 bases and 0 bases, with 9 bases remaining between them. The CDR3 here is CAWIWGLNTEAFF. CDR3 DNA: TGTGCCTGGATCTGGGGGTTGAACACTGAAGCTTTCTTT.

The V gene is TRBV20-1, the J gene TRBJ2-4, with D hard to call. The V gene lost 3 bases and the J gene lost 12 bases, with 24 bases spanning the gap. The CDR3 runs 15 residues. In germline, CDR1 is DFQATT, CDR2 SNEGSKA (reference sequence). The CDR3, as DNA: TGCAGTGCTAGTGCGGACCCCGGCCACCCTATAGATCAGTACTTC. Its translation: CSASADPGHPIDQYF.

The chain uses TRBV5-6 and TRBJ1-2; TRBD1 might be the D (5 bases). Germline V gives CDR1 SGHDT, CDR2 YYEEEE. The CDR3 is made up of 15 amino acids. Trimming took off 6 bases at V and 2 bases at J, with 17 bases between the two ends. The DNA of the CDR3 is TGTGCCAGCACCCCGGTGGGGGTGGGGAACTATGGCTACACCTTC. Translated, it gives CASTPVGVGNYGYTF.

The chain combines TRBV6-6 with TRBJ1-5; D gene ambiguous. The CDR3 runs 14 residues. Germline loops: CDR1 MNHNY, CDR2 SVGAGI (reference sequence). The germline V and J ends were trimmed by 0 bases and 4 bases, with 7 bases remaining between them. The CDR3 reads CASSYSNLNQPQHF. The CDR3 region has the DNA TGTGCCAGCAGTTACTCGAATTTAAATCAGCCCCAGCATTTT.

This chain joins TRBV6-6 and TRBJ2-6; D is unresolved. The V gene lost 2 bases and the J gene lost 2 bases, with 10 bases spanning the gap. CDR1 is MNHNY, CDR2 SVGAGI, per germline (reference sequence). This CDR3 has 16 amino acids. CDR3 DNA sequence: TGTGCCAGCAGTTACCCCGGGCCAGCTGGGGCCAACGTCCTGACTTTC. This encodes CASSYPGPAGANVLTF.

The chain couples TRBV5-1 to TRBJ2-7; 9 bases match TRBD1. The length of the CDR3 is 13 residues. The germline gives CDR1 SGHRS, CDR2 YFSETQ. V lost 4 bases and J lost 5; bases outside the gene matches: 4. This chain's CDR3 is CASSLRTGDEQYF. DNA of the CDR3: TGCGCCAGCAGCCTCCGGACAGGGGACGAGCAGTACTTC.

The chain links TRBV9 to TRBJ2-7; D is unresolved. Germline V gene sequence: CDR1 SGDLS, CDR2 YYNGEE. The CDR3 is made up of 15 amino acids. V lost 0 bases and J 2 bases, leaving 12 bases between the germline ends. CDR3 sequence (DNA): TGTGCCAGCAGCGTAGATGCCCATCGAGCCTACGAGCAGTACTTC. Residues: CASSVDAHRAYEQYF.

The chain has TRBV2 and TRBJ2-7; 11 bases fit TRBD1. Germline V CDR1 and CDR2: SNHLY, FYNNEI. CDR3 length: 13 amino acids. The J segment lost 6 bases and the V segment lost 6 bases, leaving 4 bases of the junction unmatched. In nucleotides, the CDR3 is TGTGCCAGCAGCGACGGGACAGGGGGCGAGCAGTACTTC. Its protein is CASSDGTGGEQYF.

This clonotype was detected only once. The V call is TRBV6-5, the J call TRBJ2-3; D gene ambiguous. The CDR3 runs to 15 residues. Trimming shortened V by 5 bases and J by 3 bases, and 15 bases separated the two germline ends. Germline V CDR1 and CDR2: MNHEY, SVGAGI. For the CDR3, the DNA is TGTGCCAGCAGTCCGGGCGAGGCGTCGACAGATACGCAGTATTTT. This codes for CASSPGEASTDTQYF.

V usage is TRBV5-6 and J usage is TRBJ2-2; D not certain. The germline V and J ends were trimmed by 4 bases and 9 bases, with 16 bases remaining between them. Germline loops: CDR1 SGHDT, CDR2 YYEEEE. The CDR3 totals 14 residues. For the CDR3, the DNA is TGTGCCAGCAGCCCAAACAGCGTGGGTAGGGAGCTGTTTTTT. This translates into CASSPNSVGRELFF.

This clonotype has more than one count but fewer than ten. This sequence joins TRBV20-1 and TRBJ2-7, with 14 bases matching TRBD2. This CDR3 has 19 residues. Germline values: CDR1 DFQATT, CDR2 SNEGSKA (reference sequence). V was pared by 0 bases and J by 0 bases, with 10 bases of the junction left unmatched. The CDR3, as DNA: TGCAGTGCTAGAGAAGGACTAGCGGGGGGTAGTGGAAGCTCCTACGAGCAGTACTTC. This codes for CSAREGLAGGSGSSYEQYF.

The chain links TRBV29-1 to TRBJ2-1, with 7 bases aligning to TRBD2. Germline V gives CDR1 SQVTM, CDR2 ANQGSEA. V trimming: 2 bases; J trimming: 4 bases; junction bases outside the gene matches: 5. CDR3 size: 14 residues. CDR3: CSVETSAKYNEQFF. The DNA for the CDR3 is TGCAGCGTTGAAACTAGCGCAAAATACAATGAGCAGTTCTTC.

The chain links TRBV20-1 to TRBJ2-7, with TRBD2 matching 12 bases. With V trimmed by 5 bases and J by 6 bases, 26 bases remained unmatched. Germline V gene data show CDR1 as DFQATT and CDR2 as SNEGSKA (reference sequence). The CDR3 covers 20 residues. The CDR3 DNA sequence: TGCAGTGCTGCTCCCTATAAAACTAGCGGGAGGTTTAGTTCCGCTCGCGAGCAGTACTTC. Translation gives CSAAPYKTSGRFSSAREQYF.